These 14 T cell receptor beta chains share one sample of origin, sequenced in a study of post-analysis software for immune sequencing data. Overall study results and limits: Roughly 5 TRBV segments, TRBV5-6, TRBV5-1 and TRBV20-1 among them, were found more frequent in patients than controls.

The authors incorporated unique molecular identifiers into the TCR beta cDNA libraries. TCRdb re-called the PCR reads with MiXCR, one entry per CDR3 protein. The profile shows about 400,000 distinct CDR3 sequences, less than 40% of them singletons. No antigen has been identified for these receptors. The sample consisted of blood. Receptor source: a girl aged 10-17 years with multiple sclerosis.

Comment on this clonotype: This may arise from a read error, as a much more abundant clone is one base away. The chain couples TRBV7-2 to TRBJ1-2, with D tentatively TRBD1 (6 bases). Looked up from germline, CDR1 is SGHTA and CDR2 is FQGNSA. There are 13 residues in the CDR3. Here the CDR3 DNA reads TGTGCCAGCAGCCATAGGACAGAGGCTGGCCACACCTTC. It encodes CASSHRTEAGHTF.

The V and J genes are TRBV7-2 and TRBJ1-6; D call uncertain. The CDR3 is made up of 14 amino acids. The V and J ends lost 1 base and 10 bases respectively, with 11 bases between them. Germline values: CDR1 SGHTA, CDR2 FQGNSA. DNA of the CDR3: TGTGCCAGCAGCTTAGTTAGGGAGGGATCACCCCTCCACTTT. Protein sequence: CASSLVREGSPLHF.

This clonotype was counted between two and nine times. V is TRBV4-1 and J is TRBJ2-7, with 9 bases identical to TRBD2. The end of the DNA is better explained by TRBJ2-5, so the J call may be wrong. Germline V gene data show CDR1 as MGHRA and CDR2 as YSYEKL. The CDR3 contains 15 residues. CDR3: CASSQDGSGGETQYF. For the CDR3, the DNA is TGCGCCAGCAGCCAAGATGGCAGCGGGGGGGAGACCCAGTACTTC.

The rearrangement uses TRBV6-5 and TRBJ2-1; 9 positions agree with TRBD2. The CDR3 totals 15 residues. V trimming: 5 bases; J trimming: 6 bases; junction bases outside the gene matches: 8. Germline V gene sequence: CDR1 MNHEY, CDR2 SVGAGI. The CDR3 nucleotides read TGTGCCAGCAGTACCCAACCGGGACTAGCCAATGAGCAGTTCTTC. As protein: CASSTQPGLANEQFF.

The chain links TRBV12-3 or TRBV12-4 to TRBJ1-5, with no clear D. V lost 2 bases to trimming and J lost 3 bases, with 14 bases between them. The CDR3 runs to 16 residues. The CDR3 DNA follows: TGTGCCAGCAGTTTAATGTTCGAGGACGTCAATCAGCCCCAGCATTTT. It encodes CASSLMFEDVNQPQHF.

In its sample, this clonotype was seen once. At one boundary the junction diverges from the germline segment, which might be a read error. The V and J genes are TRBV5-1 and TRBJ1-1; perhaps TRBD1 as D (5 bases). Germline loops: CDR1 SGHRS, CDR2 YFSETQ. The CDR3 spans 14 residues. The CDR3 is CAGSLPDRNTEAFF. The DNA of the CDR3 is TGCGCCGGCAGCTTGCCCGACAGGAACACTGAAGCTTTCTTT.

This clonotype was seen a few times. The rearrangement links TRBV2 to TRBJ2-7, with a tentative D call TRBD2 (7 bases). CDR1 is SNHLY, CDR2 FYNNEI, per germline. V was clipped by 3 bases and J by 4 bases, with 16 bases between them. The CDR3 extends over 15 amino acids. CDR3 sequence reads: CASSDPGGRGYEQYF. The CDR3, as DNA: TGTGCCAGCAGTGACCCGGGGGGCCGCGGTTACGAGCAGTACTTC.

This clonotype was counted once. This rearrangement joins TRBV7-2 to TRBJ2-1; TRBD2 is a possible D gene (6 bases). V lost 4 bases and J 5 bases, leaving 15 bases between the germline ends. Per germline, CDR1 SGHTA and CDR2 FQGNSA. This CDR3 contains 15 residues. DNA of the CDR3: TGTGCCAGCAGCTCAGCGGGCAACTTTAACAATGAGCAGTTCTTC. Its protein product is CASSSAGNFNNEQFF.

The rearrangement links TRBV29-1 to TRBJ1-4; the D gene is possibly TRBD1 (5 bases). Germline CDR1 is SQVTM and CDR2 is ANQGSEA. The ends were cut back, 0 bases at V and 7 bases at J, with 15 bases in the middle. The CDR3 has 15 residues. Written as DNA, the CDR3 is TGCAGCGTTGAAGATTCCACCTCGAGGGGTGAAAAACTGTTTTTT. This gives the protein CSVEDSTSRGEKLFF. Looking up the rest from reference TRBV29-1 and TRBJ1-4 gives the full variable domain: SAVISQKPSRDICQRGTSLTIQCQVDSQVTMMFWYRQQPGQSLTLIATANQGSEATYESGFVIDKFPISRPNLTFSTLTVSNMSPEDSSIYLCSVEDSTSRGEKLFFGSGTQLSVL.

This clonotype was counted a few times. The chain combines TRBV20-1 with TRBJ2-5; TRBD2 might be the D (6 bases). The CDR3 has 16 residues. The V end was cut by 0 bases, the J end by 5 bases, with 19 bases between. CDR1 is DFQATT and CDR2 is SNEGSKA in the germline V gene (reference sequence). CDR3 amino acids: CSARENPAGVPETQYF. The CDR3 DNA is TGCAGTGCTAGAGAAAATCCAGCGGGCGTCCCGGAGACCCAGTACTTC.

A few counts support this clonotype. The rearrangement joins TRBV7-3 to TRBJ1-1, with TRBD1 as a possible D gene (6 bases). Germline CDR1 and CDR2: SGHTA and FQGTGA. Deletions cut 0 bases from V and 1 base from J, with 6 bases between. The CDR3 loop spans 14 amino acids. The CDR3 DNA follows: TGTGCCAGCAGCTTAACGGGACAGAACACTGAAGCTTTCTTT. It encodes CASSLTGQNTEAFF.

This sequence joins TRBV13 and TRBJ1-1; no clear D gene. The CDR3 has 15 amino acids. V lost 10 bases and J lost 0, with 18 bases in between. Germline CDR1 is PRHDT and CDR2 is FYEKMQ (reference sequence). The CDR3 DNA sequence: TGTGCCACCCAGACCGGGAGTCGCATGAACACTGAAGCTTTCTTT. Translation: CATQTGSRMNTEAFF.

This clonotype was seen many times. The V gene is TRBV6-4, the J gene TRBJ2-1, with TRBD2 identical over 13 bases. Germline V lookup: CDR1 MRHNA, CDR2 SNTAGT. V trimming: 2 bases; J trimming: 6 bases; junction bases outside the gene matches: 1. This CDR3 is built from 15 residues. Written as DNA, the CDR3 is TGTGCCAGCAGTGACACTAGCGGGGGGGCCAATGAGCAGTTCTTC. Encoded protein: CASSDTSGGANEQFF.

The V and J genes are TRBV4-1 and TRBJ1-5, with a tentative D call TRBD1 (5 bases). The CDR3 contains 17 residues. Trimming shortened V by 1 base and J by 2 bases, and 15 bases separated the two germline ends. Germline V gives CDR1 MGHRA, CDR2 YSYEKL. The CDR3, as DNA: TGCGCCAGCAGCCAAGTGGGGAGGAGAGGGGGCAATCAGCCCCAGCATTTT. Translation: CASSQVGRRGGNQPQHF.